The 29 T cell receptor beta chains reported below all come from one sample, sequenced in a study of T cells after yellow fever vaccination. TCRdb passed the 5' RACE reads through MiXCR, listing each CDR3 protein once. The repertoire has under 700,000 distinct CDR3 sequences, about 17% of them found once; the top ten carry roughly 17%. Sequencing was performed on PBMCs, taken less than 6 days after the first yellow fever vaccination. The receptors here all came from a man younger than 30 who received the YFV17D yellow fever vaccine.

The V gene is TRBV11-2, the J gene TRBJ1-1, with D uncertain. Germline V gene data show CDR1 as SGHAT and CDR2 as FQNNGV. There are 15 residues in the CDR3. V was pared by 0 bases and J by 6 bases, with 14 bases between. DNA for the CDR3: TGTGCCAGCAGCTTAGATCTGGCGGGAATGGCTGAAGCTTTCTTT. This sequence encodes CASSLDLAGMAEAFF. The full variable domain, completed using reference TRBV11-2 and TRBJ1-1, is EAGVAQSPRYKIIEKRQSVAFWCNPISGHATLYWYQQILGQGPKLLIQFQNNGVVDDSQLPKDRFSAERLKGVDSTLKIQPAKLEDSAVYLCASSLDLAGMAEAFFGQGTRLTVV.

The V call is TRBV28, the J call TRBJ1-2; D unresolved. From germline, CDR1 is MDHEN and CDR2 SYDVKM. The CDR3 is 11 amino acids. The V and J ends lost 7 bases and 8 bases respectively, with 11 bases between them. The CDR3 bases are TGTGCCAGCACCCTAGGTACAGGCTACACCTTC. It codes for CASTLGTGYTF.

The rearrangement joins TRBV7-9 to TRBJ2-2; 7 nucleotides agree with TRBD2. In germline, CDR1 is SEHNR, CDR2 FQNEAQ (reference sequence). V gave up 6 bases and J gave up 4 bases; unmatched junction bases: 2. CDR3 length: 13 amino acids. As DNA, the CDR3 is TGTGCCAGCAGACCGGGAGGCACCGGGGAGCTGTTTTTT. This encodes CASRPGGTGELFF.

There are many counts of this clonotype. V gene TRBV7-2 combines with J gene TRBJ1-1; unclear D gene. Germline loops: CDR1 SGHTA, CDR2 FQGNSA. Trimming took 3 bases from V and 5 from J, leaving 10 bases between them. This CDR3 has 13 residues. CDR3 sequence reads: CASSFYGGTEAFF. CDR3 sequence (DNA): TGTGCCAGCAGCTTTTACGGAGGTACTGAAGCTTTCTTT.

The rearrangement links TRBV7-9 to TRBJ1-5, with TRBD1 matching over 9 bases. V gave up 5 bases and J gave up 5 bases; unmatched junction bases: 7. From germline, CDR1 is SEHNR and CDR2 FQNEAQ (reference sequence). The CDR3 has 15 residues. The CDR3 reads CASSRGQGLHQPQHF. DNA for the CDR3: TGTGCCAGCAGCAGGGGACAGGGCCTCCATCAGCCCCAGCATTTT.

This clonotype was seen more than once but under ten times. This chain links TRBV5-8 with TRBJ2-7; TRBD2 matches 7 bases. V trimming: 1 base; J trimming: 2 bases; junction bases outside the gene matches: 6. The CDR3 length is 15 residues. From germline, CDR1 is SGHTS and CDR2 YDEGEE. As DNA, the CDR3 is TGTGCCAGCAGCTTGCCAGCGGGAATAACCTACGAGCAGTACGTC. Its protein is CASSLPAGITYEQYV.

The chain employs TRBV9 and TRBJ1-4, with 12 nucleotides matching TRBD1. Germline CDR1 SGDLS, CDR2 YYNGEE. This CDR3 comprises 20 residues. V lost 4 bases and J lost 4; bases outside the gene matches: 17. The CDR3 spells CASSPEPPGTGGISNEKLFF. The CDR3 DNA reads TGTGCCAGCAGCCCGGAACCACCCGGGACAGGGGGCATCAGTAATGAAAAACTGTTTTTT.

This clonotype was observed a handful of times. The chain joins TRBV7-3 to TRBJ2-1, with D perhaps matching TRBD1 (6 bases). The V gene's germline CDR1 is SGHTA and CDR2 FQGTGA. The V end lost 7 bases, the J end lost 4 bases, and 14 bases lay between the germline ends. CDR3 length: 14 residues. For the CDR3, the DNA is TGTGCCAGCACAAAGGGGGAAAGTTACAATGAGCAGTTCTTC. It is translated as CASTKGESYNEQFF.

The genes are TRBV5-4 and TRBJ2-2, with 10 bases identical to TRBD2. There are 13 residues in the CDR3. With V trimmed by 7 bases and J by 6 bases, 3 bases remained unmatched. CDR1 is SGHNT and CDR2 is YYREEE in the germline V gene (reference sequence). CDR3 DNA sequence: TGTGCCAGCTGGAGCGGGGGGGCCGGGGAGCTGTTTTTT. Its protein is CASWSGGAGELFF.

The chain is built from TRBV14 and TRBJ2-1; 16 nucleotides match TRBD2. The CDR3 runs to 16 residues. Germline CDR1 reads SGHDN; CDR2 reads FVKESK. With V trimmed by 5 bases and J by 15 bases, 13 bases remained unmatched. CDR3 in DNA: TGTGCCAGCAGCAAAGGGACTAGCGGGGGGGCCTGGTTTTGGTTCTTC. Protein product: CASSKGTSGGAWFWFF.

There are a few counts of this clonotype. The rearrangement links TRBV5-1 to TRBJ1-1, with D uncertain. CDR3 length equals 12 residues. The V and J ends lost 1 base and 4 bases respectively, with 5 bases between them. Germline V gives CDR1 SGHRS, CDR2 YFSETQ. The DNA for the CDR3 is TGCGCCAGCAGCTTGAGGGCCACTGAAGCTTTCTTT. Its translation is CASSLRATEAFF. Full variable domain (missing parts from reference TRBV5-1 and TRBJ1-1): KAGVTQTPRYLIKTRGQQVTLSCSPISGHRSVSWYQQTPGQGLQFLFEYFSETQRNKGNFPGRFSGRQFSNSRSEMNVSTLELGDSALYLCASSLRATEAFFGQGTRLTVV.

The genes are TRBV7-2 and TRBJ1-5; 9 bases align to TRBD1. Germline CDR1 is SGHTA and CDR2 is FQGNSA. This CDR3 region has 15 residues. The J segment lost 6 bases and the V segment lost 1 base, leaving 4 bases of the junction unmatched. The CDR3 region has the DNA TGTGCCAGCAGCTTAGTACAGGGGGCCAGTCAGCCCCAGCATTTT. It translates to CASSLVQGASQPQHF.

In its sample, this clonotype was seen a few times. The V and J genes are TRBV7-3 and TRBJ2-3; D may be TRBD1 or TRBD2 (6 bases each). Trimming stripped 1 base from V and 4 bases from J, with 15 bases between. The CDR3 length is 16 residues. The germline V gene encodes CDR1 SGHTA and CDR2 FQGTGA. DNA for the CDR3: TGTGCCAGCAGCTTAAAACAGGGAGGATTTTCAGATACGCAGTATTTT. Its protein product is CASSLKQGGFSDTQYF. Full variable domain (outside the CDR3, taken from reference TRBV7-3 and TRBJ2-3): GAGVSQTPSNKVTEKGKYVELRCDPISGHTALYWYRQSLGQGPEFLIYFQGTGAADDSGLPNDRFFAVRPEGSVSTLKIQRTERGDSAVYLCASSLKQGGFSDTQYFGPGTRLTVL.

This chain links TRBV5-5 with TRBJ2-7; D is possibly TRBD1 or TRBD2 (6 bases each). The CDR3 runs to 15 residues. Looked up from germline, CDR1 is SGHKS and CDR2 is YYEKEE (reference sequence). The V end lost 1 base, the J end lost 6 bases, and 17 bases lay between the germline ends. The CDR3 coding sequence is TGTGCCAGCAGCTTGCTGGGGGGCCCCACGATCGAGCAGTACGTC. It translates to CASSLLGGPTIEQYV.

CDR3 coding DNA: TGTGCCAGCAGCCTACAACGGTCTAGCAATCAGCCCCAGCATTTT. Translated, it gives CASSLQRSSNQPQHF. This chain uses TRBV7-2 with TRBJ1-5; D gene uncertain. Trimming cost V 5 bases and J 0 bases, with 11 bases left between them. The CDR3 runs to 15 residues. Germline V gene lookup returns CDR1 SGHTA and CDR2 FQGNSA.

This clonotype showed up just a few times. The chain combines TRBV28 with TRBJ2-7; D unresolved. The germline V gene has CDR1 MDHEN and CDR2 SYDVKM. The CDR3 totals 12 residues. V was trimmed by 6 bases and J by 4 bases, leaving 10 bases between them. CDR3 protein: CASSQPPYEQYV. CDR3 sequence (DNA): TGTGCCAGCAGCCAACCGCCTTACGAGCAGTACGTC.

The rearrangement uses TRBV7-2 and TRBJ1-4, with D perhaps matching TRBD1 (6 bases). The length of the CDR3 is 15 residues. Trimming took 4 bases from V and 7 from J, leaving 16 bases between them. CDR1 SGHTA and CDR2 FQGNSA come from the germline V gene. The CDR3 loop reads CASSSDAPRGEKLFF. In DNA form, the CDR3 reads TGTGCCAGCAGCTCCGATGCGCCCAGGGGTGAAAAACTGTTTTTT.

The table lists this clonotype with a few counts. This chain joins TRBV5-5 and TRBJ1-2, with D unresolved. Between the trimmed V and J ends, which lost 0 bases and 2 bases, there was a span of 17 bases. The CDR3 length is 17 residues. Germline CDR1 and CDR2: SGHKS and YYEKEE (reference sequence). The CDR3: CASSLESFSTLNYGYTF. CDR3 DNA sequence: TGTGCCAGCAGCTTGGAGAGCTTTTCCACCTTGAACTATGGCTACACCTTC.

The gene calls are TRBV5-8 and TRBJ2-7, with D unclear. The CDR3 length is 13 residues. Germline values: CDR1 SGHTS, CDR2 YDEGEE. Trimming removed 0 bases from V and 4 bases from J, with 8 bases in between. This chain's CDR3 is CASSLAFFYEQYF. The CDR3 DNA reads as TGTGCCAGCAGCTTGGCCTTCTTTTACGAGCAGTACTTC. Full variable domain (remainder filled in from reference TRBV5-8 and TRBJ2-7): EAGVTQSPTHLIKTRGQQATLRCSPISGHTSVYWYQQALGLGLQFLLWYDEGEERNRGNFPPRFSGRQFPNYSSELNVNALELEDSALYLCASSLAFFYEQYFGPGTRLTVT.

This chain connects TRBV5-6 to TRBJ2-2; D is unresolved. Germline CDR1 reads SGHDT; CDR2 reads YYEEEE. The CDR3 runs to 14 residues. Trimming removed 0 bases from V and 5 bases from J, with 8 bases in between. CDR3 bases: TGTGCCAGCAGCTTGGCTGGAATGACCGGGGAGCTGTTTTTT. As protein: CASSLAGMTGELFF. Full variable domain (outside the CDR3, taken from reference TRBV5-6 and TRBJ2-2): DAGVTQSPTHLIKTRGQQVTLRCSPKSGHDTVSWYQQALGQGPQFIFQYYEEEERQRGNFPDRFSGHQFPNYSSELNVNALLLGDSALYLCASSLAGMTGELFFGEGSRLTVL.

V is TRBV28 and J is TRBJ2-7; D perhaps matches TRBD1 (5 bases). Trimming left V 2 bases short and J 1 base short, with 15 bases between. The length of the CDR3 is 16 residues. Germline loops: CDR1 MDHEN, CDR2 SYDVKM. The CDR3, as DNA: TGTGCCAGCAGTTTAATAGGGGCTTTGGTATCCTACGAGCAGTACGTC. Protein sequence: CASSLIGALVSYEQYV.

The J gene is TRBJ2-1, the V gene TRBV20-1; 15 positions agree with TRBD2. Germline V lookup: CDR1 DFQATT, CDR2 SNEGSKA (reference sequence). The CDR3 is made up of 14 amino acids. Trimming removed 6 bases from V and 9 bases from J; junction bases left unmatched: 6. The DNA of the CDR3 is TGCAGTGCAAGGACTAGCGGGGGGGCTGGTGAGCAGTTCTTC. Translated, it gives CSARTSGGAGEQFF.

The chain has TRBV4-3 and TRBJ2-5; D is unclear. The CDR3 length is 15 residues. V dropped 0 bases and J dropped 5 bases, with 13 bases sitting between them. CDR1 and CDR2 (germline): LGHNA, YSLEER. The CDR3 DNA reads TGCGCCAGCAGCCAAGACCCTCGGAGCGATGAGACCCAGTACTTC. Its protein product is CASSQDPRSDETQYF.

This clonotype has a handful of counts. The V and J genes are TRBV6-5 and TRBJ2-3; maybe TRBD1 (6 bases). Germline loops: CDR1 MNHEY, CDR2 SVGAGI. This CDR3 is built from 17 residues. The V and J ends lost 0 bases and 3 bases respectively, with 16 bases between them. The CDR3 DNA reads TGTGCCAGCAGTTACTCGCCAGGGGTCCTAGCTACAGATACGCAGTATTTT. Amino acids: CASSYSPGVLATDTQYF.

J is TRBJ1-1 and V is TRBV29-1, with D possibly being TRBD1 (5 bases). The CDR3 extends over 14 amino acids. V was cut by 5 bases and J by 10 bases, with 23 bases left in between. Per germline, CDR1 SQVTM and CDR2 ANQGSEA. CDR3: CSVTDSWRIRGAFF. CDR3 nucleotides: TGCAGCGTTACAGACAGCTGGAGGATTCGTGGAGCTTTCTTT.

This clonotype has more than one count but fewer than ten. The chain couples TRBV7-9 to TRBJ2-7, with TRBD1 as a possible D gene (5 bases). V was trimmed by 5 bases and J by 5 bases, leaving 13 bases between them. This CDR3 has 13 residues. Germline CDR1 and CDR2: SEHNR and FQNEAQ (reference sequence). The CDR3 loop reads CASSEPTGDEQYF. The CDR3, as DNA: TGTGCCAGCAGCGAACCAACAGGCGACGAGCAGTACTTC.

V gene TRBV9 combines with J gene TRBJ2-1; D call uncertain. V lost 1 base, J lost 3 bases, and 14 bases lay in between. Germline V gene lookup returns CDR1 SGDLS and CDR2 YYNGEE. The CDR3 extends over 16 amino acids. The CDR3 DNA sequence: TGTGCCAGCAGCGTACTCCGGCGGTCCCTCTACAATGAGCAGTTCTTC. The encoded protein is CASSVLRRSLYNEQFF.

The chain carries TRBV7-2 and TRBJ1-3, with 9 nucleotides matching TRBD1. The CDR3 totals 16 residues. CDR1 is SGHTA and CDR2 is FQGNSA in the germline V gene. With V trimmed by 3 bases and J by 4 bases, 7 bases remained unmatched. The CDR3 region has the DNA TGTGCCAGCAGCTTCATCGGGACAGGGCCCGGAAACACCATATATTTT. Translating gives CASSFIGTGPGNTIYF.

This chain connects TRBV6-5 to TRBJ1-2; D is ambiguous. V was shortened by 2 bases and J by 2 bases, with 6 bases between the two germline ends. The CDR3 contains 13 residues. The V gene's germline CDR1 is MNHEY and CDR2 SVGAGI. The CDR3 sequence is CASSYGYNYGYTF. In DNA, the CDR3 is TGTGCCAGCAGTTACGGGTACAACTATGGCTACACCTTC.